The 23 T cell receptor beta chains given below trace back to one sample, sequenced in a study of identical twins (dated by TCRdb to 2016 to 2018). The library came from 5' RACE. Sequencer: Illumina HiSeq 2000. TCRdb reanalyzed the raw reads on its own, using fastp at Q25 for trimming and MiXCR for clone calling, and kept in-frame beta chains. Identical CDR3 proteins give one entry, which carries the most common genes and DNA. The sample profile shows about 690,000 distinct CDR3 sequences; 6% to 6.5% of them were found once. The leading ten clones occupy about 1.8% of the sample. The source material was naive T cells sorted from blood. The intended sense of this specimen's cell subset or site label: cells isolated with a human naive T-cell isolation kit. The receptors stem from a man aged 18 to 35 in good health.

A few counts support this clonotype. This rearrangement joins TRBV6-1 to TRBJ2-1; 13 bases line up with TRBD2. The length of the CDR3 is 15 residues. The ends lost 6 bases at V and 8 bases at J; junction bases unmatched: 7. Per the germline V gene, CDR1 is MNHNS and CDR2 is SASEGT. CDR3 in amino acids: CASRETSGGTHEQFF. For the CDR3, the DNA is TGTGCCAGCAGAGAGACTAGCGGGGGGACTCATGAGCAGTTCTTC.

This sequence joins TRBV12-3 or TRBV12-4 and TRBJ1-2; TRBD1 matches 7 bases. The CDR3 consists of 13 residues. V trimming: 6 bases; J trimming: 2 bases; junction bases outside the gene matches: 3. CDR3 region: CASSKGQNYGYTF. The CDR3 DNA is TGTGCCAGCAGCAAGGGACAGAACTATGGCTACACCTTC.

The chain couples TRBV2 to TRBJ1-4; no reliable D call. Per the germline V gene, CDR1 is SNHLY and CDR2 is FYNNEI. The V end was cut by 7 bases, the J end by 7 bases, with 7 bases between. The CDR3 is 11 residues long. CDR3 sequence (DNA): TGTGCCAGCACAATTGGTGAAAAACTGTTTTTT. It codes for CASTIGEKLFF.

This clonotype was observed at least ten times. The rearrangement links TRBV5-1 to TRBJ2-1; perhaps TRBD1 as D (5 bases). Between the trimmed V and J ends, which lost 0 bases and 6 bases, there was a span of 10 bases. The CDR3 is 14 amino acids. Germline CDR1 reads SGHRS; CDR2 reads YFSETQ. The CDR3 DNA follows: TGCGCCAGCAGCTTGGGGCAGGGAAGCAATGAGCAGTTCTTC. It yields the protein CASSLGQGSNEQFF.

In its sample, this clonotype was seen a few times. The rearrangement uses TRBV29-1 and TRBJ2-7, with D possibly TRBD2 on 5 matching bases. CDR1 SQVTM and CDR2 ANQGSEA come from the germline V gene. The CDR3 runs to 13 residues. The V end was cut by 3 bases, the J end by 2 bases, with 11 bases between. DNA of the CDR3: TGCAGCGTTGAGGGAGCGCCCACCTACGAGCAGTACTTC. Residues: CSVEGAPTYEQYF.

This clonotype was detected only a few times. The junction does not match germline at one end; this may be a read error. The V and J genes are TRBV7-3 and TRBJ1-1, with a tentative D call TRBD1 (5 bases). CDR3 length equals 13 residues. The germline V gene encodes CDR1 SGHTA and CDR2 FQGTGA. DNA of the CDR3: TGTGCCAGCAGATTAACCGGTTCGGGGGGAGCTTTCTTT. Translating gives CASRLTGSGGAFF. Full variable domain (remainder filled in from reference TRBV7-3 and TRBJ1-1): GAGVSQTPSNKVTEKGKYVELRCDPISGHTALYWYRQSLGQGPEFLIYFQGTGAADDSGLPNDRFFAVRPEGSVSTLKIQRTERGDSAVYLCASRLTGSGGAFFGQGTRLTVV.

This clonotype was detected ten times or more. The chain uses TRBV20-1 and TRBJ2-2, with 7 bases aligning to TRBD2. CDR3 length: 16 residues. Germline-derived CDR1 and CDR2 are DFQATT and SNEGSKA (reference sequence). Trimming cost V 0 bases and J 6 bases; bases outside gene matches: 10. The CDR3 DNA is TGCAGTGCTAGAGATCCGGGGGAGGGCCTGGCCGGGGAGCTGTTTTTT. Encoded protein: CSARDPGEGLAGELFF.

The chain is built from TRBV7-9 and TRBJ2-1; the match to TRBD2 covers 12 bases. With 0 bases clipped from V and 6 bases from J, the junction kept 0 bases outside the gene matches. In germline, CDR1 is SEHNR, CDR2 FQNEAQ (reference sequence). This CDR3 has 15 residues. The CDR3 nucleotides read TGTGCCAGCAGCTTAGCGGGACTAGCGGGCAATGAGCAGTTCTTC. Encoded protein: CASSLAGLAGNEQFF.

This clonotype has more than one count but fewer than ten. V usage is TRBV12-3 or TRBV12-4 and J usage is TRBJ1-1; D uncertain. The CDR3 length is 13 residues. Deletions cut 7 bases from V and 3 bases from J, with 12 bases between. The CDR3 is CASTLAVHTEAFF. The CDR3 DNA sequence: TGTGCCAGCACCTTGGCTGTTCACACTGAAGCTTTCTTT.

This clonotype was recorded at least ten times. The chain uses TRBV12-3 or TRBV12-4 and TRBJ2-2, with a weak D call TRBD2 (6 bases). The CDR3 consists of 10 residues. V was clipped by 11 bases and J by 6 bases, with 7 bases between them. The CDR3, as DNA: TGTGCCCCTAGCGCCGGGGAGCTGTTTTTT. Translated, it gives CAPSAGELFF.

This clonotype was observed a handful of times. This chain joins TRBV21-1 and TRBJ2-5; the D call of TRBD1 is as the table states it, not checked on the DNA. TRBV21-1 is noted as a pseudogene. The CDR3 has 17 residues. Here the CDR3 DNA reads TGTGCCAGCAGCAAAGGAACTCCCGGGACGGATAAAGAGACCCAGTACTTC. Translation gives CASSKGTPGTDKETQYF.

The V call is TRBV12-3 or TRBV12-4, the J call TRBJ2-1; 9 bases map to TRBD2. The CDR3 is 15 residues long. V trimming: 3 bases; J trimming: 7 bases; junction bases outside the gene matches: 7. CDR3 protein: CASSFIAGAVNEQFF. CDR3 DNA: TGTGCCAGCAGTTTCATAGCGGGAGCTGTAAATGAGCAGTTCTTC.

This clonotype was recorded at least ten times. This rearrangement joins TRBV27 to TRBJ2-1; D gene uncertain. The CDR3 extends over 18 amino acids. V was shortened by 4 bases and J by 4 bases, with 23 bases between the two germline ends. CDR1 and CDR2 from the germline V gene are MNHEY and SMNVEV (reference sequence). CDR3 protein: CASSWVSGTSLVYNEQFF. CDR3 bases: TGTGCCAGCAGTTGGGTTTCGGGTACCTCCCTAGTATACAATGAGCAGTTCTTC.

Ten or more counts support this clonotype. The chain combines TRBV6-4 with TRBJ2-4; tentative D call: TRBD2 (5 bases). Trimming removed 6 bases at V and 0 bases at J, with 12 bases between. In germline, CDR1 is MRHNA, CDR2 SNTAGT. This CDR3 contains 15 residues. The CDR3 coding sequence is TGTGCCAGCAGACGACAAGGACTAGCCAAAAACATTCAGTACTTC. Encoded protein: CASRRQGLAKNIQYF.

This clonotype has just a few counts. The J gene is TRBJ2-5, the V gene TRBV25-1; possible D gene TRBD1, 7 bases. Germline V gene lookup returns CDR1 MGHDK and CDR2 SYGVNS. Trimming stripped 6 bases from V and 3 bases from J, with 23 bases between. The CDR3 covers 17 residues. This CDR3 is CASRRQGWEVGEETQYF. The DNA for the CDR3 is TGTGCCAGCAGGAGACAGGGTTGGGAGGTCGGGGAAGAGACCCAGTACTTC. Using reference TRBV25-1 and TRBJ2-5 for the parts outside the CDR3, the full variable domain is EADIYQTPRYLVIGTGKKITLECSQTMGHDKMYWYQQDPGMELHLIHYSYGVNSTEKGDLSSESTVSRIRTEHFPLTLESARPSHTSQYLCASRRQGWEVGEETQYFGPGTRLLVL.

This clonotype was counted many times. The V and J genes are TRBV12-3 or TRBV12-4 and TRBJ1-1, with TRBD1 matching over 8 bases. Trimming took 6 bases from V and 2 from J; bases not matched to a gene: 5. The CDR3 is 14 amino acids. The CDR3 protein is CASSAGQGNTEAFF. Written as DNA, the CDR3 is TGTGCCAGCAGCGCCGGACAGGGAAACACTGAAGCTTTCTTT.

The sample holds many counts of this clonotype. V usage is TRBV29-1 and J usage is TRBJ2-3; a possible D gene is TRBD2 (5 bases). Germline lookup yields CDR1 SQVTM and CDR2 ANQGSEA. CDR3 size: 15 residues. Trimming left V 4 bases short and J 4 bases short, with 18 bases between. DNA for the CDR3: TGCAGCGTTGGAGGGAGAGGTGGCGGCCCAGATACGCAGTATTTT. It yields the protein CSVGGRGGGPDTQYF.

This clonotype showed up just once. Possible read error: a much larger clone is one base away. The chain has TRBV9 and TRBJ2-1; the match to TRBD2 covers 9 bases. The CDR3 contains 17 residues. Germline CDR1 SGDLS, CDR2 YYNGEE. After removal of 0 bases from V and 0 bases from J, the junction contained 4 bases not matched to a gene. As DNA, the CDR3 is TGTGCCAGCAGCGTAGGACTAGCGGTATTCTCCTACAATGAGCAGTTCTTC. This encodes CASSVGLAVFSYNEQFF.

Many counts were recorded for this clonotype. The chain couples TRBV15 to TRBJ1-6; D gene unclear. V was cut by 4 bases and J by 7 bases, with 5 bases left in between. The CDR3 runs to 12 residues. Germline values: CDR1 LNHNV, CDR2 YYDKDF (reference sequence). The CDR3 DNA reads TGTGCCACCAGCAAAGAGAATTCACCCCTCCACTTT. It encodes CATSKENSPLHF.

This clonotype was observed many times. J is TRBJ2-3 and V is TRBV4-2; 13 bases fit TRBD2. V trimming: 4 bases; J trimming: 5 bases; junction bases outside the gene matches: 9. This CDR3 contains 17 residues. Germline CDR1 reads LGHNA; CDR2 reads YNFKEQ. CDR3 protein: CASSRRTSGSPQDTQYF. The CDR3 coding sequence is TGTGCCAGCAGCCGCAGGACTAGCGGGAGCCCCCAAGATACGCAGTATTTT.

This clonotype has more than one count but fewer than ten. CDR3 DNA: TGTGCCAGCAGTCTCGGACAGGGCGAAGAAAGCTATAATTCACCCCTCCACTTT. It specifies CASSLGQGEESYNSPLHF. The chain combines TRBV27 with TRBJ1-6; 8 nucleotides match TRBD1. The CDR3 totals 18 residues. Germline CDR1 is MNHEY and CDR2 is SMNVEV (reference sequence). V shed 5 bases and J 3 bases; nucleotides not matched to a gene: 12.

This clonotype was recorded only once. The chain is built from TRBV15 and TRBJ2-7; D might be TRBD1 (5 bases). CDR1 LNHNV and CDR2 YYDKDF come from the germline V gene (reference sequence). The CDR3 totals 13 residues. The germline V and J ends were trimmed by 4 bases and 4 bases, with 11 bases remaining between them. The CDR3, as DNA: TGTGCCACCAGCAAGAACAGGAGTTACGAGCAGTACTTC. As protein: CATSKNRSYEQYF. Combining the CDR3 with reference TRBV15 and TRBJ2-7 gives the whole variable domain DAMVIQNPRYQVTQFGKPVTLSCSQTLNHNVMYWYQQKSSQAPKLLFHYYDKDFNNEADTPDNFQSRRPNTSFCFLDIRSPGLGDTAMYLCATSKNRSYEQYFGPGTRLTVT.

This clonotype was counted ten times or more. The V gene is TRBV20-1, the J gene TRBJ1-5; possible D gene TRBD1, 5 bases. V was clipped by 3 bases and J by 3 bases, with 12 bases between them. The CDR3 runs 14 residues. CDR1 DFQATT and CDR2 SNEGSKA come from the germline V gene (reference sequence). CDR3 region: CSASRDGLNQPQHF. CDR3 DNA: TGCAGTGCTAGCCGGGACGGGCTCAATCAGCCCCAGCATTTT.